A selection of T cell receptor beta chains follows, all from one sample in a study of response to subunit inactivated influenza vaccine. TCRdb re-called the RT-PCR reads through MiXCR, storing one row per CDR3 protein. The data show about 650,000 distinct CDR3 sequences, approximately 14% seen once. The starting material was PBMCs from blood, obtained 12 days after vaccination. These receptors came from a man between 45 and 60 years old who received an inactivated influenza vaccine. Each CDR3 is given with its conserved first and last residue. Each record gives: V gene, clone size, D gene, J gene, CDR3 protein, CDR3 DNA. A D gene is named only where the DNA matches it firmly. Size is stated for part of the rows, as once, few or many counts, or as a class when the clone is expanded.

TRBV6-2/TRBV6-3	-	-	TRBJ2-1	CASKRVGRVNEQFF	TGTGCCAGCAAGCGGGTAGGGAGAGTCAATGAGCAGTTCTTC
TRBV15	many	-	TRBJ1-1	CATSRESVEAFF	TGTGCCACCAGCAGAGAGTCCGTAGAAGCTTTCTTT
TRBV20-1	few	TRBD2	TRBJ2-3	CSAKPGLARDTQYF	TGCAGTGCTAAGCCGGGACTAGCGCGAGATACGCAGTATTTT
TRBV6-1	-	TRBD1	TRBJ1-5	CASSGSGGEPQHF	TGTGCCAGCAGTGGATCAGGGGGAGAGCCCCAGCATTTT
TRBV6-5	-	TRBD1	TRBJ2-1	CASSYRGLPRRPYYNEQFF	TGTGCCAGCAGTTACAGGGGGCTTCCCCGCCGTCCTTATTACAATGAGCAGTTCTTC
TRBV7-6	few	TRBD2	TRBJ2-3	CASSLASGRAGDTQYF	TGTGCCAGCAGCTTAGCTAGCGGGAGGGCAGGAGATACGCAGTATTTT
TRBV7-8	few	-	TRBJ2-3	CASSLGRQVAIGTQYF	TGTGCCAGCAGCTTAGGTCGGCAGGTTGCAATCGGTACGCAGTATTTT
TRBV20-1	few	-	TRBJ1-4	CSAREGAREKLFF	TGCAGTGCTAGAGAGGGGGCACGTGAAAAACTGTTTTTT
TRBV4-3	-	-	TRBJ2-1	CASSSGLPNEQFF	TGCGCCAGCAGCTCGGGCCTTCCCAATGAGCAGTTCTTC
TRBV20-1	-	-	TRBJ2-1	CSAREVGQRYYNEQFF	TGCAGTGCTAGAGAGGTGGGGCAGAGATACTACAATGAGCAGTTCTTC
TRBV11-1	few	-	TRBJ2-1	CASSPPGLAQGAYNEQFF	TGTGCCAGCAGCCCTCCCGGACTAGCCCAGGGGGCCTACAATGAGCAGTTCTTC
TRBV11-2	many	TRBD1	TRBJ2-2	CASSSIRDRLTGELFF	TGTGCCAGCAGCTCCATCCGGGACAGGCTCACCGGGGAGCTGTTTTTT
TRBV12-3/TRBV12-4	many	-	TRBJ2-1	CATRGAGSYNEQFF	TGTGCAACTAGGGGCGCGGGATCTTACAATGAGCAGTTCTTC
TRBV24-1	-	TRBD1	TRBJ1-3	CATSDPGQGGGNTIYF	TGTGCCACCAGTGACCCGGGACAGGGCGGTGGAAACACCATATATTTT
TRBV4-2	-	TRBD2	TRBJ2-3	CASSQEGGLAGGLSTDTQYF	TGTGCCAGCAGCCAAGAGGGGGGACTAGCGGGGGGCCTAAGCACAGATACGCAGTATTTT
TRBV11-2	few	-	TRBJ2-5	CASSPLLTNQETQYF	TGTGCCAGCAGCCCCCTACTGACAAACCAAGAGACCCAGTACTTC
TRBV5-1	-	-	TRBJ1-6	CASSLGRVNSPLHF	TGCGCCAGCAGCTTGGGAAGGGTAAATTCACCCCTCCACTTT
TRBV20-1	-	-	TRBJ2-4	CSARDLGWGSLNIQYF	TGCAGTGCTAGAGATCTAGGTTGGGGGAGTCTAAACATTCAGTACTTC
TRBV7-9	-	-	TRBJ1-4	CASSPLVEKLFF	TGTGCCAGCAGCCCCTTAGTTGAAAAACTGTTTTTT
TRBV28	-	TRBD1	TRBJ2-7	CASNKQGAYEQYF	TGTGCCAGCAATAAACAGGGGGCCTACGAGCAGTACTTC
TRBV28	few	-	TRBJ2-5	CASSAQRVRETQYF	TGTGCCAGCAGCGCCCAGAGGGTTCGAGAGACCCAGTACTTC
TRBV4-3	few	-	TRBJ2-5	CASSQDSSVQTQYF	TGCGCCAGCAGCCAAGATTCAAGCGTACAGACCCAGTACTTC
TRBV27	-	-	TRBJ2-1	CASRPGLDNEQFF	TGTGCCAGCAGACCGGGACTGGACAATGAGCAGTTCTTC
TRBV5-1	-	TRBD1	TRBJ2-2	CASSIRTGGITGELFF	TGCGCCAGCAGCATACGGACAGGTGGGATCACCGGGGAGCTGTTTTTT
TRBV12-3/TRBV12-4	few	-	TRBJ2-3	CASSLGRGATSTDTQYF	TGTGCCAGCAGTTTAGGGAGGGGTGCCACTAGCACAGATACGCAGTATTTT
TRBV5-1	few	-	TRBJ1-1	CASRFQGTVNTEAFF	TGCGCCAGCAGATTTCAAGGGACGGTGAACACTGAAGCTTTCTTT
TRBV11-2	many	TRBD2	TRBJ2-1	CASSLVGLAGFSYNEQFF	TGTGCCAGCAGCTTAGTAGGACTAGCGGGGTTCTCCTACAATGAGCAGTTCTTC
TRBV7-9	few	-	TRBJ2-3	CASSSTYLTDTQYF	TGTGCCAGCAGCTCAACGTACCTGACAGATACGCAGTATTTT
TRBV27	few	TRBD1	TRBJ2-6	CASSWTGGYSGANVLTF	TGTGCCAGCAGTTGGACAGGGGGGTACTCTGGGGCCAACGTCCTGACTTTC
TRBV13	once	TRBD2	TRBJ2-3	CASSLSGLETDTQYF	TGTGCCAGCAGCTTATCGGGACTAGAAACAGATACGCAGTATTTT
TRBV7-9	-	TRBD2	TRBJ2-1	CASSLAPASGRAEQFF	TGTGCCAGCAGCTTAGCGCCGGCTAGCGGAAGAGCTGAGCAGTTCTTC
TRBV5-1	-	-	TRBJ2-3	CASSTNLDTQYF	TGCGCCAGCAGCACGAACTTAGATACGCAGTATTTT
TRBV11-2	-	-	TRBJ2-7	CASSMHRDTNFYEQYF	TGTGCCAGCAGCATGCACCGGGACACTAATTTCTACGAGCAGTACTTC
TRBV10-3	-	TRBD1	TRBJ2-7	CAISVGTAEQYF	TGTGCCATCAGTGTGGGGACAGCCGAGCAGTACTTC
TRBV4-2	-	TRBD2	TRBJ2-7	CASSPTITPGLAGSGQYF	TGTGCCAGCAGCCCCACTATTACTCCGGGACTAGCGGGCTCGGGGCAGTACTTC
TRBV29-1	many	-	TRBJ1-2	CSVEVGPQAIGYTF	TGCAGCGTTGAAGTGGGCCCTCAGGCAATAGGCTACACCTTC
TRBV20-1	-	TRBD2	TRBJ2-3	CSAKGTSGGSDTQYF	TGCAGTGCTAAGGGGACTAGCGGGGGGTCAGATACGCAGTATTTT
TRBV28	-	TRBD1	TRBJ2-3	CASSSFDRAYTDTQYF	TGTGCCAGCAGTTCCTTCGACAGGGCCTACACAGATACGCAGTATTTT
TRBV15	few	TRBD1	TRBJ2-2	CATSRGQGASSGELFF	TGTGCCACCAGCAGAGGACAGGGGGCTAGCTCCGGGGAGCTGTTTTTT
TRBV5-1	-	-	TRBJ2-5	CPSSSLQVTGRETQYF	TGCCCCAGCAGCTCCCTACAGGTGACAGGGAGGGAGACCCAGTACTTC
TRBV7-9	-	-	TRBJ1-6	CASSLAGINNSPLHF	TGTGCCAGCAGCTTGGCTGGAATCAATAATTCACCCCTCCACTTT
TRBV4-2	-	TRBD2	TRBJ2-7	CASSLGTSGRSDEQYF	TGTGCCAGCAGCCTCGGGACTAGCGGGAGATCGGACGAGCAGTACTTC
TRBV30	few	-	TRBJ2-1	CAWSDLTHEQFF	TGTGCCTGGAGTGATCTGACCCATGAGCAGTTCTTC
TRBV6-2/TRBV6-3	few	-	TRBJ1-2	CASSYSFVLGYTF	TGTGCCAGCAGTTACTCGTTCGTTCTGGGCTACACCTTC
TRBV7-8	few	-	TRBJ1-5	CASSLVGTRSNQPQHF	TGTGCCAGCAGCTTAGTTGGGACTCGGAGCAATCAGCCCCAGCATTTT
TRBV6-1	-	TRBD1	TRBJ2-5	CASRLYNSGTAGETQYF	TGTGCCAGCAGACTGTATAACTCCGGGACAGCTGGGGAGACCCAGTACTTC
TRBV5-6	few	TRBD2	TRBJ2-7	CASSFSSGIEQYF	TGTGCCAGCAGCTTCTCTAGCGGGATTGAGCAGTACTTC
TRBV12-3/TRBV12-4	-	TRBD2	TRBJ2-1	CASSPPGLAGGRDEQFF	TGTGCCAGCAGTCCTCCTGGACTAGCGGGGGGCCGGGATGAGCAGTTCTTC
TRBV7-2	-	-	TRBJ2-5	CASSSGGSGETQYF	TGTGCCAGCAGCTCGGGTGGGAGTGGGGAGACCCAGTACTTC
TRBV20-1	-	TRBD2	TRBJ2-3	CSARDWGAGRADTQYF	TGCAGTGCTAGAGATTGGGGAGCGGGGAGGGCAGATACGCAGTATTTT
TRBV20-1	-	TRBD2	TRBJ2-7	CSAGGLAGTYEQYF	TGCAGTGCAGGGGGTCTAGCGGGGACCTACGAGCAGTACTTC
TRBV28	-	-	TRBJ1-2	CASSLAQSNYGYTF	TGTGCCAGCAGTTTAGCCCAGTCTAACTATGGCTACACCTTC
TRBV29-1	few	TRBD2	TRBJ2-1	CSGEGGTSHNEQFF	TGCAGCGGGGAGGGTGGGACTAGCCACAATGAGCAGTTCTTC
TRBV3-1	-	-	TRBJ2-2	CASSQGIANTGELFF	TGTGCCAGCAGCCAAGGCATCGCGAACACCGGGGAGCTGTTTTTT